These 28 T cell receptor beta chains came from one sample sequenced in a study of blood T cell repertoires in COVID-19. The assay was immunoSEQ multiplex PCR, and TCRdb's table has in-frame clones only and misses some. The table lists under 350,000 clones, approximately 83% of them singletons. Sequencing was performed on peripheral blood. These receptors came from a woman aged 70-85 years with acute or convalescent COVID-19.

This chain joins TRBV3-1 (or the pseudogene TRBV3-2) and TRBJ1-1; weak D call: TRBD1 (6 bases). This CDR3 region has 14 residues. Trimming cost V 6 bases and J 3 bases, with 14 bases left between them. The germline CDR1 and CDR2 sequences are LGHDT and YNNKEL (reference sequence). DNA for the CDR3: TGTGCCAGCAGTACCCGGACAGTAGACACTGAAGCTTTCTTT. Its translation is CASSTRTVDTEAFF.

The chain uses TRBV6-5 and TRBJ2-1; D uncertain. The CDR3 covers 12 residues. The germline V and J ends were trimmed by 9 bases and 4 bases, with 10 bases remaining between them. Germline assignment: CDR1 MNHEY and CDR2 SVGAGI. This CDR3 is CASSLKYNEQFF. The CDR3 DNA follows: TGTGCCAGTAGCCTTAAATACAATGAGCAGTTCTTC.

V usage is TRBV4-1 and J usage is TRBJ1-3; 7 bases are shared with TRBD1. J gave up 4 bases and V 2 bases, and 5 bases lay outside the gene matches. Germline V gene data show CDR1 as MGHRA and CDR2 as YSYEKL. The CDR3 has 15 amino acids. CDR3 region: CASSQPRQGGNTIYF. In nucleotides, the CDR3 is TGCGCCAGCAGCCAACCCCGACAGGGAGGAAACACCATATATTTT.

This clone was observed a handful of times. The gene calls are TRBV5-4 and TRBJ1-2, with D perhaps TRBD1 (5 bases). Between the trimmed V and J ends, which lost 4 bases and 2 bases, there was a span of 12 bases. The CDR3 is 14 residues long. The germline V gene has CDR1 SGHNT and CDR2 YYREEE (reference sequence). The CDR3 sequence is CASSLTQGNYGYTF. The CDR3 bases are TGTGCCAGCAGCCTGACGCAGGGCAACTATGGCTACACCTTC.

J is TRBJ2-7 and V is TRBV12-3 or TRBV12-4, with TRBD1 matching 8 bases. This CDR3 has 12 residues. Unmatched junction bases numbered 3, after V lost 6 bases and J lost 5 bases. Here the CDR3 reads CASSRQGNEQYF. In DNA, the CDR3 is TGTGCCAGCAGCCGACAGGGGAACGAGCAGTACTTC.

The gene calls are TRBV7-9 and TRBJ2-7; no reliable D call. The CDR3 extends over 14 amino acids. V was clipped by 2 bases and J by 2 bases, with 10 bases between them. Germline V gene sequence: CDR1 SEHNR, CDR2 FQNEAQ (reference sequence). This CDR3 is CASSLRGVPYEQYF. The CDR3 bases are TGTGCCAGCAGCTTACGAGGTGTCCCCTACGAGCAGTACTTC. Full variable domain (remainder filled in from reference TRBV7-9 and TRBJ2-7): DTGVSQNPRHKITKRGQNVTFRCDPISEHNRLYWYRQTLGQGPEFLTYFQNEAQLEKSRLLSDRFSAERPKGSFSTLEIQRTEQGDSAMYLCASSLRGVPYEQYFGPGTRLTVT.

The chain uses TRBV28 and TRBJ1-2; 9 bases line up with TRBD1. The V segment lost 6 bases and the J segment 2 bases; nucleotides outside the gene matches: 13. This CDR3 is built from 17 residues. Germline CDR1 reads MDHEN; CDR2 reads SYDVKM. The CDR3 bases are TGTGCCAGCAGGCGGCCCCCGGGACAGGGATCGAACTATGGCTACACCTTC. It translates to CASRRPPGQGSNYGYTF.

V and J are TRBV7-9 and TRBJ2-1, with a possible D match to TRBD1 (6 bases). The length of the CDR3 is 14 residues. Looked up from germline, CDR1 is SEHNR and CDR2 is FQNEAQ (reference sequence). V gave up 1 base and J gave up 7 bases, with 11 bases separating them. CDR3 sequence reads: CASSLGQASNEQFF. CDR3 DNA sequence: TGTGCCAGCAGCTTAGGACAGGCTAGTAATGAGCAGTTCTTC.

This chain connects TRBV3-1 (or the pseudogene TRBV3-2) to TRBJ2-1, with 7 bases lining up with TRBD2. Germline V lookup: CDR1 LGHDT, CDR2 YNNKEL (reference sequence). V was pared by 7 bases and J by 3 bases, with 3 bases of the junction left unmatched. This CDR3 region has 13 residues. Here the CDR3 DNA reads TGTGCCAGCACTCGGGGGGACTACAATGAGCAGTTCTTC. It encodes CASTRGDYNEQFF.

The chain joins TRBV20-1 to TRBJ2-7, with D unclear. The CDR3 sequence is 12 residues long. V dropped 3 bases and J dropped 3 bases, with 9 bases sitting between them. Germline CDR1 reads DFQATT; CDR2 reads SNEGSKA (reference sequence). The CDR3 here is CSASLDLYEQYF. Here the CDR3 DNA reads TGCAGTGCTAGTCTAGACCTCTACGAGCAGTACTTC.

The genes are TRBV9 and TRBJ2-2; D unresolved. The ends were cut back, 2 bases at V and 0 bases at J, with 8 bases in the middle. The CDR3 is 15 amino acids. CDR1 and CDR2 from the germline V gene are SGDLS and YYNGEE. The CDR3: CASSVGRANTGELFF. In nucleotides, the CDR3 is TGTGCCAGCAGCGTGGGCAGAGCGAACACCGGGGAGCTGTTTTTT. Looking up the rest from reference TRBV9 and TRBJ2-2 gives the full variable domain: DSGVTQTPKHLITATGQRVTLRCSPRSGDLSVYWYQQSLDQGLQFLIQYYNGEERAKGNILERFSAQQFPDLHSELNLSSLELGDSALYFCASSVGRANTGELFFGEGSRLTVL.

This sequence joins TRBV10-3 and TRBJ2-1; 7 bases are a match to TRBD2. The germline gives CDR1 ENHRY, CDR2 SYGVKD. V dropped 10 bases and J dropped 9; count of bases not matched to a gene: 9. The CDR3 length is 12 residues. The CDR3 DNA is TGTGCCACTAGCGGAGGACGGGCTGAGCAGTTCTTC. This sequence encodes CATSGGRAEQFF.

This sequence joins TRBV5-8 and TRBJ2-5, with 8 bases matching TRBD1. This CDR3 region has 15 residues. Germline V gene data show CDR1 as SGHTS and CDR2 as YDEGEE. V was clipped by 2 bases and J by 4 bases; unmatched bases: 7. The CDR3 is CASSFDGQGSETQYF. The DNA of the CDR3 is TGTGCCAGCAGCTTTGATGGACAGGGATCAGAGACCCAGTACTTC.

This sequence joins TRBV6-6 and TRBJ1-4, with unresolved D. There are 13 residues in the CDR3. The V gene's germline CDR1 is MNHNY and CDR2 SVGAGI (reference sequence). Trimming cost V 2 bases and J 6 bases, with 7 bases left between them. The DNA for the CDR3 is TGTGCCAGCAGTTACCCTTTGTATGAAAAACTGTTTTTT. Translation gives CASSYPLYEKLFF.

V is TRBV19 and J is TRBJ1-5; no reliable D call. Trimming pared 9 bases from V and 7 bases from J, leaving 16 bases between. The CDR3 totals 13 residues. CDR1 is LNHDA and CDR2 is SQIVND in the germline V gene (reference sequence). CDR3 bases: TGTGCCAGCCATCCCGGCGGCGGACAGCCCCAGCATTTT. Its protein is CASHPGGGQPQHF.

V and J are TRBV14 and TRBJ1-4; 7 nucleotides align to TRBD1. J was trimmed by 11 bases and V by 5 bases; bases with no gene match: 11. The germline V gene encodes CDR1 SGHDN and CDR2 FVKESK. This CDR3 region has 14 residues. CDR3 region: CASSEQGKTGKLFF. The DNA for the CDR3 is TGTGCCAGCAGCGAACAGGGGAAGACAGGGAAACTGTTTTTT.

On this clone: Other DNA sequences within the sample encode an identical CDR3. V and J are TRBV28 and TRBJ1-5, with D maybe TRBD1 (5 bases). V lost 3 bases and J 0 bases, leaving 6 bases between the germline ends. The length of the CDR3 is 14 residues. From germline, CDR1 is MDHEN and CDR2 SYDVKM. The CDR3 DNA sequence: TGTGCCAGCAGTTTGGGGGGTAGCAATCAGCCCCAGCATTTT. It translates to CASSLGGSNQPQHF. Full variable domain (rest looked up from reference TRBV28 and TRBJ1-5): DVKVTQSSRYLVKRTGEKVFLECVQDMDHENMFWYRQDPGLGLRLIYFSYDVKMKEKGDIPEGYSVSREKKERFSLILESASTNQTSMYLCASSLGGSNQPQHFGDGTRLSIL.

The rearrangement joins TRBV5-4 to TRBJ1-1, with D perhaps TRBD1 (5 bases). The CDR3 consists of 13 residues. Germline lookup yields CDR1 SGHNT and CDR2 YYREEE (reference sequence). The ends were cut back, 4 bases at V and 3 bases at J, with 10 bases in the middle. For the CDR3, the DNA is TGTGCCAGCAGCGTAGACAGCCACACTGAAGCTTTCTTT. Translating it yields CASSVDSHTEAFF.

This chain joins TRBV6-1 and TRBJ2-4; D is unresolved. Germline V gene data show CDR1 as MNHNS and CDR2 as SASEGT. Trimming removed 0 bases from V and 7 bases from J, with 4 bases in between. The CDR3 runs 12 residues. The CDR3 sequence: CASSEAQNIQYF. CDR3 DNA sequence: TGTGCCAGCAGTGAAGCGCAGAACATTCAGTACTTC.

This chain uses TRBV7-9 with TRBJ2-2; TRBD1 is a possible D gene (6 bases). Trimming pared 5 bases from V and 3 bases from J, leaving 13 bases between. The CDR3 loop spans 15 amino acids. Germline-derived CDR1 and CDR2 are SEHNR and FQNEAQ (reference sequence). This CDR3 is CASSPRDTYTGELFF. CDR3 sequence (DNA): TGTGCCAGCAGCCCTCGGGACACATACACCGGGGAGCTGTTTTTT.

The V and J genes are TRBV4-1 and TRBJ1-4, with a tentative D call TRBD1 (5 bases). V lost 4 bases and J lost 0, with 9 bases in between. The CDR3 extends over 15 amino acids. Germline lookup yields CDR1 MGHRA and CDR2 YSYEKL. Here the CDR3 reads CASSPRRATNEKLFF. The CDR3 DNA sequence: TGCGCCAGCAGCCCCCGCAGGGCAACTAATGAAAAACTGTTTTTT.

The V and J genes are TRBV4-2 and TRBJ1-6; the D gene is possibly TRBD1 (6 bases). The germline gives CDR1 LGHNA, CDR2 YNFKEQ. CDR3 length: 15 residues. V was pared by 0 bases and J by 7 bases, with 10 bases between. CDR3 protein: CASSQDGRGNSPLHF. CDR3 nucleotides: TGTGCCAGCAGCCAAGACGGCAGGGGAAATTCACCCCTCCACTTT.

This chain uses TRBV5-8 with TRBJ2-7, with 7 bases lining up with TRBD1. After removal of 3 bases from V and 3 bases from J, the junction contained 9 bases not matched to a gene. The CDR3 contains 15 residues. In germline, CDR1 is SGHTS, CDR2 YDEGEE. The DNA for the CDR3 is TGTGCCAGCAGCTCGGGACAGAATAAGTTCTACGAGCAGTACTTC. This gives the protein CASSSGQNKFYEQYF.

This chain links TRBV6-5 with TRBJ1-2, with D hard to call. The germline gives CDR1 MNHEY, CDR2 SVGAGI. This CDR3 region has 14 residues. The V gene lost 6 bases and the J gene lost 7 bases, with 18 bases spanning the gap. The CDR3 bases are TGTGCCAGCAGCTTCACCCCGCGGGGTCGTGGCTACACCTTC. It codes for CASSFTPRGRGYTF.

This clone was counted between two and nine times. The rearrangement uses TRBV4-1 and TRBJ2-7; 10 bases line up with TRBD2. The trim removed 4 bases at V and 3 bases at J, leaving 6 bases unmatched. The CDR3 spans 15 residues. Looked up from germline, CDR1 is MGHRA and CDR2 is YSYEKL. The CDR3 loop is CASSRTSGLNYEQYF. In DNA, the CDR3 is TGCGCCAGCAGCCGGACTAGCGGACTAAACTACGAGCAGTACTTC.

This clone has more than one count but fewer than ten. The chain uses TRBV6-5 and TRBJ1-5; D perhaps matches TRBD1 (6 bases). Trimming took off 6 bases at V and 3 bases at J, with 15 bases between the two ends. The CDR3 is 15 residues long. The germline V gene has CDR1 MNHEY and CDR2 SVGAGI. The CDR3 nucleotides read TGTGCCAGCAGCTTAGGCGCAGGGGCCAATCAGCCCCAGCATTTT. Amino acid sequence: CASSLGAGANQPQHF.

This clone has a handful of counts. The chain is built from TRBV3-1 (or the pseudogene TRBV3-2) and TRBJ2-2, with 7 bases matching TRBD1. Germline-derived CDR1 and CDR2 are LGHDT and YNNKEL (reference sequence). J lost 8 bases, V lost 1 base, and 7 bases had no gene match. The CDR3 spans 15 residues. Written as DNA, the CDR3 is TGTGCCAGCAGCCAAGGACAGGGATCAGGTGGGGAGCTGTTTTTT. Translation: CASSQGQGSGGELFF.

This rearrangement joins TRBV4-1 to TRBJ2-6, with D possibly being TRBD1 (6 bases). V was trimmed by 1 base and J by 1 base, leaving 17 bases between them. The V gene's germline CDR1 is MGHRA and CDR2 YSYEKL. This CDR3 comprises 19 residues. The CDR3 DNA reads TGCGCCAGCAGCCAAGTCCCCATCTTAACAGGGTCTGGGGCCAACGTCCTGACTTTC. Amino acid sequence: CASSQVPILTGSGANVLTF.